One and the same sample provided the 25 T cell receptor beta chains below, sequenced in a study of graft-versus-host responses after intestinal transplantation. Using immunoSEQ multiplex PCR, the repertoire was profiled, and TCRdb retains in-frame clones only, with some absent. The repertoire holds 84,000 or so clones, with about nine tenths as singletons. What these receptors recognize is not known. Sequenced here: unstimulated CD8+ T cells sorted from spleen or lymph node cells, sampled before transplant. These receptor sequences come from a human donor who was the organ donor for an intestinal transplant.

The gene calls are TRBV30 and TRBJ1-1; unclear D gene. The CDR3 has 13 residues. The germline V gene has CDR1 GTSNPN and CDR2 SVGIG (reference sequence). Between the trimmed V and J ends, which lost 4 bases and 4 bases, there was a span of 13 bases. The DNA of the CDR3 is TGTGCCTGGAAGTACCCCTTGATCACTGAAGCTTTCTTT. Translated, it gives CAWKYPLITEAFF.

CDR3 sequence (DNA): TGCGCCAGCAGCCCGGGACTCTCAGGGGGCAGGGAGACCCAGTACTTC. It encodes CASSPGLSGGRETQYF. The chain is built from TRBV5-1 and TRBJ2-5; 8 nucleotides agree with TRBD1. V shed 4 bases and J 5 bases; nucleotides not matched to a gene: 13. This CDR3 region has 16 residues. Germline assignment: CDR1 SGHRS and CDR2 YFSETQ.

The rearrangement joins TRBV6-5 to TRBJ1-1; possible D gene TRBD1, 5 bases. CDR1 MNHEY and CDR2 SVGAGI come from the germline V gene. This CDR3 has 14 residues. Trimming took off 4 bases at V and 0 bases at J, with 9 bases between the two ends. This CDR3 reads CASSLATVNTEAFF. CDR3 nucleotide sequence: TGTGCCAGCAGTTTGGCGACAGTGAACACTGAAGCTTTCTTT.

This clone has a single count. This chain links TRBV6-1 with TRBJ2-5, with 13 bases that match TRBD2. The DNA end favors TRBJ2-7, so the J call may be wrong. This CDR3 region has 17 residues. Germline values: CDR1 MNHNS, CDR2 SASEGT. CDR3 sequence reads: CASSAGLAGDNSYEQYF. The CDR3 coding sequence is TGTGCCAGCAGTGCTGGACTAGCGGGGGATAACTCCTACGAGCAGTACTTC.

The CDR3 protein is CASSGGGQGGETQYF. The DNA for the CDR3 is TGTGCCAGCAGTGGGGGAGGACAGGGTGGAGAGACCCAGTACTTC. V is TRBV6-1 and J is TRBJ2-5, with 8 bases lining up with TRBD1. V gave up 4 bases and J gave up 4 bases; unmatched junction bases: 8. Germline assignment: CDR1 MNHNS and CDR2 SASEGT. The CDR3 contains 15 residues.

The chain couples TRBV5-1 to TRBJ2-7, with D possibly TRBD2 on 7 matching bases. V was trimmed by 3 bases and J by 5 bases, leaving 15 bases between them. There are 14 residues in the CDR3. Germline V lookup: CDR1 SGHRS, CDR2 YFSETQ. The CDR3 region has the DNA TGCGCCAGCAGCTCGGCGGGGGCAGGGGACGAGCAGTACTTC. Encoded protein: CASSSAGAGDEQYF.

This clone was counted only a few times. CDR3 bases: TGTGCCAGCAGCCCACCCGGGACAGGGGTTTCCGGGGAGCTGTTTTTT. Protein product: CASSPPGTGVSGELFF. The chain has TRBV7-2 and TRBJ2-2, with 10 bases that match TRBD1. Trimming removed 5 bases from V and 6 bases from J; junction bases left unmatched: 9. Germline-derived CDR1 and CDR2 are SGHTA and FQGNSA. The length of the CDR3 is 16 residues.

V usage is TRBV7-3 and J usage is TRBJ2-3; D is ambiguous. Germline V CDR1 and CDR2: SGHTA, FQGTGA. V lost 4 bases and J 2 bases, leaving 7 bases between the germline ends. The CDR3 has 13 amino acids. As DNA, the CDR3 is TGTGCCAGCAGCTCCTCTCTCACAGATACGCAGTATTTT. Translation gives CASSSSLTDTQYF.

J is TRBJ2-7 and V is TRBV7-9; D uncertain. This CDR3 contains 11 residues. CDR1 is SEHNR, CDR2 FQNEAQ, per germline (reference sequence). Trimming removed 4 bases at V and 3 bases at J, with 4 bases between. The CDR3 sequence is CASSSYYEQYF. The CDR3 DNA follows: TGTGCCAGCAGCTCGTACTACGAGCAGTACTTC.

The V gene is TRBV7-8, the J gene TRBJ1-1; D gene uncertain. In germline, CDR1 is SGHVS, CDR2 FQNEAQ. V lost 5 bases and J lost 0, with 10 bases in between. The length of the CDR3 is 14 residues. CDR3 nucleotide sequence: TGTGCCAGCAGCGCGGGAGTTATGAACACTGAAGCTTTCTTT. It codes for CASSAGVMNTEAFF.

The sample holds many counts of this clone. The CDR3 reads CTSSQDSYEQYF. CDR3 nucleotides: TGCACCAGCAGCCAAGACTCCTACGAGCAGTACTTC. The chain recombines TRBV1 with TRBJ2-7. TRBV1 is termed a pseudogene. The CDR3 is 12 residues long.

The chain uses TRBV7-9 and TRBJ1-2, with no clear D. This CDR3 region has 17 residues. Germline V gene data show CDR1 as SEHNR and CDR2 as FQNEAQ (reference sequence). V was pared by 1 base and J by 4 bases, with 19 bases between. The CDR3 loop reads CASSLVEKALSPYGYTF. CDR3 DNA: TGTGCCAGCAGCTTAGTCGAAAAAGCGCTCAGCCCCTATGGCTACACCTTC.

The CDR3 spells CASGLDTGTANANTGELFF. Here the CDR3 DNA reads TGTGCTAGTGGTCTTGACACCGGGACAGCGAACGCGAACACCGGGGAGCTGTTTTTT. The chain recombines TRBV12-5 with TRBJ2-2; TRBD1 agrees at 7 bases. Germline V gene sequence: CDR1 LGHNT, CDR2 FRNRAP. The CDR3 loop spans 19 amino acids. V was pared by 5 bases and J by 0 bases, with 15 bases of the junction left unmatched.

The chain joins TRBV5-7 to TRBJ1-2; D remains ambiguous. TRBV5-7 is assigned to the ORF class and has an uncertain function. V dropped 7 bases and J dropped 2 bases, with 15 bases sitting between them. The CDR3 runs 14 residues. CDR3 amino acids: CASECPPENYGYTF. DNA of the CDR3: TGTGCCAGCGAGTGCCCGCCCGAGAACTATGGCTACACCTTC.

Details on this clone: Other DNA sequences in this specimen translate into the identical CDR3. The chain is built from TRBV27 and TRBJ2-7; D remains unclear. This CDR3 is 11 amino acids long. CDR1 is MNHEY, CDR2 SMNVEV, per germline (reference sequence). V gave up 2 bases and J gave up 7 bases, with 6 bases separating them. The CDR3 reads CASSLSGEQYF. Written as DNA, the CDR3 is TGTGCCAGCAGTTTAAGTGGGGAGCAGTACTTC.

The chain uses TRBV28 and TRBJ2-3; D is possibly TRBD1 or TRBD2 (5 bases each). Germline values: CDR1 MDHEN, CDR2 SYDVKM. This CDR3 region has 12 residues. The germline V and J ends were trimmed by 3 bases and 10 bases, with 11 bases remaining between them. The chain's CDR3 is CASSFGTSSQYF. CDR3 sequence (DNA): TGTGCCAGCAGTTTTGGGACCTCATCGCAGTATTTT.

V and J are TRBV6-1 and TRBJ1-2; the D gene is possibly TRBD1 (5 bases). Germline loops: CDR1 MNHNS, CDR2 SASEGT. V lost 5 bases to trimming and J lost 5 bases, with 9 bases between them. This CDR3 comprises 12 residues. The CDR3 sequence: CASSQGEYGYTF. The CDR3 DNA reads TGTGCCAGCAGTCAGGGAGAGTATGGCTACACCTTC.

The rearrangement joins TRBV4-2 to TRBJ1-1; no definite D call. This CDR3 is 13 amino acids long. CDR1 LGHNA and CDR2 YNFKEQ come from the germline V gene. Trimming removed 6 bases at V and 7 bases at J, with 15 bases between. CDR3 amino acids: CASRSTSGLEAFF. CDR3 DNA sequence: TGTGCCAGCAGGTCTACATCGGGCCTTGAAGCTTTCTTT.

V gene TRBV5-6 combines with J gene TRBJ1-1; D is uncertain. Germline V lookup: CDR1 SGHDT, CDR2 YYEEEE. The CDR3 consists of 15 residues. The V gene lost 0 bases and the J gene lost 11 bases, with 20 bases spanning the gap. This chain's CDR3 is CASSLAAVQPLRAFF. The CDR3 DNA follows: TGTGCCAGCAGCTTGGCCGCAGTTCAACCGCTCAGGGCTTTCTTT.

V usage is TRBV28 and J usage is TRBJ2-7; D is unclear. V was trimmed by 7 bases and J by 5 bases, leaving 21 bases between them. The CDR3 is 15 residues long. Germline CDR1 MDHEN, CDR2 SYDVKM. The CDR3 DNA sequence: TGTGCCAGCACCGAGGTGGCAGGCCTCTTCAACGAGCAGTACTTC. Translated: CASTEVAGLFNEQYF.

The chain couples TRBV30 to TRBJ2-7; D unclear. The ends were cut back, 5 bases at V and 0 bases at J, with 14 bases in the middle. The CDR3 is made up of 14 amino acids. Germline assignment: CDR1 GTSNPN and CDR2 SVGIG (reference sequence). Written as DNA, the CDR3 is TGTGCCTGGTCGCCGCTAGGGCTCTCCTACGAGCAGTACTTC. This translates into CAWSPLGLSYEQYF.

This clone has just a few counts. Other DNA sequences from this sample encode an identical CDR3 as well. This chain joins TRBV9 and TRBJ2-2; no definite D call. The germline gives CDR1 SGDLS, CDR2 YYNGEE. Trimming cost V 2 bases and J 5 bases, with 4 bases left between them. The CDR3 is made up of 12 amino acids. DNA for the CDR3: TGTGCCAGCAGCGTCCGGACCGGGGAGCTGTTTTTT. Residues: CASSVRTGELFF.

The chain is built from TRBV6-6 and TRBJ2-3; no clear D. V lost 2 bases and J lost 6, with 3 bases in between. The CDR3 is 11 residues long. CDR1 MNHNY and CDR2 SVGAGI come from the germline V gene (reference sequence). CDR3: CASSYPDTQYF. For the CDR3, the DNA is TGTGCCAGCAGTTACCCCGATACGCAGTATTTT.

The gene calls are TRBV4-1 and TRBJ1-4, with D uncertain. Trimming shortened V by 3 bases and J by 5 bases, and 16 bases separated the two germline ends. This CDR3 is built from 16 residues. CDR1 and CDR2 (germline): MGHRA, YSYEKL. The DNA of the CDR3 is TGCGCCAGCAGCCAGGATAACAGTATGGGCAATGAAAAACTGTTTTTT. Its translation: CASSQDNSMGNEKLFF.

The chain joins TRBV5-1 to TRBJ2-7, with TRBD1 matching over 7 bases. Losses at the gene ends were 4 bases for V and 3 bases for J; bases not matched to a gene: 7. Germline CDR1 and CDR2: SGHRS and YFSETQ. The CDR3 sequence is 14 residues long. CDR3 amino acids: CASSQDRVFYEQYF. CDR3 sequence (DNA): TGCGCCAGCAGCCAAGACAGGGTGTTCTACGAGCAGTACTTC.